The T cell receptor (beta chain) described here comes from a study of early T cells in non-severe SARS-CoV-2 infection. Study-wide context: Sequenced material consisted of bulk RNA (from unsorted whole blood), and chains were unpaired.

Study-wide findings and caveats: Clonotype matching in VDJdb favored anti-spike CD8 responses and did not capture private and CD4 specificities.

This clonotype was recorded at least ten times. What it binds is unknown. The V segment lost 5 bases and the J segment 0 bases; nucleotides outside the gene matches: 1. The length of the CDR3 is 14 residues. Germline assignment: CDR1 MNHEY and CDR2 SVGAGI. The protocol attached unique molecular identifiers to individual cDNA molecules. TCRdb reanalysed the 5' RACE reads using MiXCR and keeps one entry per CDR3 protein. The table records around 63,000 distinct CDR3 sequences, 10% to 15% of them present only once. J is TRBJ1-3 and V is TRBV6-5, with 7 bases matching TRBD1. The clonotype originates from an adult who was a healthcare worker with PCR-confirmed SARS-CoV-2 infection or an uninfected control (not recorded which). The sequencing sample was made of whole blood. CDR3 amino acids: CASSRQGSGNTIYF. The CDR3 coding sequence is TGTGCCAGCAGTCGACAGGGCTCTGGAAACACCATATATTTT.